This entry describes one TCR beta chain. The data were produced by immunoSEQ multiplex PCR, yet TCRdb's version contains in-frame clones alone and is incomplete. The sample includes some 29,000 clones, about 80% seen only once; the top ten take approximately 3%. CDR3 length: 14 residues. CDR1 is SGHVS and CDR2 is FQNEAQ in the germline V gene. V was clipped by 2 bases and J by 4 bases, with 11 bases between them. Intraepithelial and lamina propria lymphocytes were released after the graft tissue was processed. This entry belongs to a study of graft-versus-host responses after intestinal transplantation.

The source was ileum tissue, collected 98 days after intestinal transplantation. The sequence came from a human patient who received an intestinal transplant, so some T cells may come from the graft donor. The chain joins TRBV7-8 to TRBJ1-2; D unclear. Here the CDR3 reads CASSLRGIGYGYTF. The CDR3 DNA follows: TGTGCCAGCAGCTTACGGGGTATTGGCTATGGCTACACCTTC.